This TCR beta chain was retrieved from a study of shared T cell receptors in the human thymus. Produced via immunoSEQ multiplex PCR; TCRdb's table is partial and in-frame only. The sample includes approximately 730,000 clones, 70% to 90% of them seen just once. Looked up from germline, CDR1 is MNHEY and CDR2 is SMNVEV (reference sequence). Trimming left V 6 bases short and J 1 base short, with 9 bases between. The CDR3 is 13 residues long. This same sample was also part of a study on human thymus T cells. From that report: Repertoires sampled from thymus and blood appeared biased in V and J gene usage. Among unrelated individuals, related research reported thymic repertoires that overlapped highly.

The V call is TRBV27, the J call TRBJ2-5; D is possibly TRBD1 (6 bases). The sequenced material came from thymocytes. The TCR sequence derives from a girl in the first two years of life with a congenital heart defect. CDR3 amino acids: CASRGAGQETQYF. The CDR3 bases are TGTGCCAGCAGGGGGGCGGGCCAAGAGACCCAGTACTTC.